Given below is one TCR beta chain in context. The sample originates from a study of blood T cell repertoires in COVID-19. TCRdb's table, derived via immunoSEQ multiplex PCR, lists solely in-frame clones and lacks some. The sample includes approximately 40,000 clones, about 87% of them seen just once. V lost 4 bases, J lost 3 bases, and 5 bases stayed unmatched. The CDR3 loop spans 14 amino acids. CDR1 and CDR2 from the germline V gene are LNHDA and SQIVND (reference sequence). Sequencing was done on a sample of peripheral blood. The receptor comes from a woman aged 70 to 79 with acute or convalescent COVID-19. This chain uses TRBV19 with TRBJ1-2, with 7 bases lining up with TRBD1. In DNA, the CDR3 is TGTGCCAGTAGTAAAGGGACAGCCGACTATGGCTACACCTTC. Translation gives CASSKGTADYGYTF.